The present T cell receptor (beta chain) was sequenced within a study of T cell responses to AZD1222 COVID-19 vaccine. At the level of the study: Second-dose intervals of approximately 4 or approximately 12 weeks were pooled. General study findings and limits: Distributed over spike, vaccine-associated CD4 TCRs predominated at 160-218 and 743-854.

About this clone itself: Its antigen is still unknown.

The CDR3 covers 14 residues. Trimming pared 7 bases from V and 0 bases from J, leaving 11 bases between. CDR1 is SGDLS and CDR2 is YYNGEE in the germline V gene. This table comes from immunoSEQ multiplex PCR, and its TCRdb copy is limited to in-frame clones, with some not included. The sample consists of about 130,000 clones, around 84% of them appearing once. The chain employs TRBV9 and TRBJ1-3; D is uncertain. The sequence was collected from an adult in good health. The specimen was peripheral blood, collected on day 0 of AZD1222 vaccination. CDR3 bases: TGTGCCAGCGCGACGGTTCTCTCTGGAAACACCATATATTTT. Translating it yields CASATVLSGNTIYF.